This T cell receptor beta chain was sequenced in a study of CD8+ T cells in alopecia areata. At the level of the study: Tofacitinib was taken orally by treated patients, and the dose was 5 to 10 mg twice daily. Using the percentage of affected scalp area, treated patients' severity was scored. Whole-study findings and limits: Although TCR sharing was seen in mice, sharing across patients was less clear, possibly for HLA-related reasons.

This clone appeared a few times. Its target is unknown. The germline V gene has CDR1 SGHTA and CDR2 FQGNSA. The CDR3 runs 15 residues. V shed 3 bases and J 2 bases; nucleotides not matched to a gene: 7. RNA, once extracted, was reverse transcribed into cDNA for use as the sequencing template. Repertoires were generated with immunoSEQ multiplex PCR, while TCRdb's copy carries only in-frame clones and drops some. This table holds roughly 200,000 clones, more than 30% found once. Treatment noted: oral pan-JAK inhibitor, 5-10 mg twice daily. The chain has TRBV7-2 and TRBJ2-7; 7 bases align to TRBD2. Sequences were derived from CD4+ T cells sorted from blood, sampled at approximately week 30, from a patient treated with tofacitinib. This receptor was identified in a human donor with alopecia areata. For the CDR3, the DNA is TGTGCCAGCAGCTTGGGGGGAGGGTTCCCCTACGAGCAGTACTTC. Its translation: CASSLGGGFPYEQYF.